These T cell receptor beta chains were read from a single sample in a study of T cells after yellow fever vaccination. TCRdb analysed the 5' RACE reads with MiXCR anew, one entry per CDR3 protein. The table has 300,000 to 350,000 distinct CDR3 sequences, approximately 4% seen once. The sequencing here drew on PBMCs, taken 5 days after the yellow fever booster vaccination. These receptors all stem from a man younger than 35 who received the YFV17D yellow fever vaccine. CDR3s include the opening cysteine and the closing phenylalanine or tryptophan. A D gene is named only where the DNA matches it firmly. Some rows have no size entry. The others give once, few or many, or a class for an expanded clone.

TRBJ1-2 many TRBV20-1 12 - CSARWLLYGYTF TGCAGTGCTAGGTGGCTCCTCTATGGCTACACCTTC
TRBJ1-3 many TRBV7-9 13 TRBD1 CASSKDREHTIYF TGTGCCAGCAGCAAAGACAGGGAACACACCATATATTTT
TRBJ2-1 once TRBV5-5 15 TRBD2 CASSQLAGYYNEQFF TGTGCCAGCAGCCAGCTAGCGGGCTACTACAATGAGCAGTTCTTC
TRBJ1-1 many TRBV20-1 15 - CSARELVVRRTEAFF TGCAGTGCTAGAGAGTTGGTGGTGAGGCGCACTGAAGCTTTCTTT
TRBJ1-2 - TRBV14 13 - CASSRSTENGYTF TGTGCCAGCAGCCGATCGACGGAGAATGGCTACACCTTC
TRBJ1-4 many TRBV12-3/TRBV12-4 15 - CASSFWETQNEKLFF TGTGCCAGCAGTTTTTGGGAGACTCAGAATGAAAAACTGTTTTTT
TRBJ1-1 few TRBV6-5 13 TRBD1 CASSYSGTGEAFF TGTGCCAGCAGTTACTCGGGGACAGGTGAAGCTTTCTTT
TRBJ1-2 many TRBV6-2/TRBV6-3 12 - CATQLFDYGYTF TGTGCCACCCAACTTTTCGACTATGGCTACACCTTC
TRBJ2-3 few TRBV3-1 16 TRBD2 CASSRHSGGATDTQYF TGTGCCAGCAGCCGACATAGCGGGGGGGCAACAGATACGCAGTATTTT
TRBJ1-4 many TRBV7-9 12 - CASQGFDEKLFF TGTGCCAGCCAGGGTTTCGATGAAAAACTGTTTTTT
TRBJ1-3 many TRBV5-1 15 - CASSPDVHSGNTIYF TGCGCCAGCAGCCCGGACGTCCACTCTGGAAACACCATATATTTT
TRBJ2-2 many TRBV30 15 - CAWSRLGLPTGELFF TGTGCCTGGAGTCGCCTTGGACTACCCACCGGGGAGCTGTTTTTT
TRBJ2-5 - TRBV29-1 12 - CSVVYQGETQYF TGCAGCGTTGTATATCAGGGAGAGACCCAGTACTTC
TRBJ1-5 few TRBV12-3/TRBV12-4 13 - CASSLKSNQPQHF TGTGCCAGCAGTTTGAAAAGCAATCAGCCCCAGCATTTT
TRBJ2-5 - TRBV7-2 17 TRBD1 CASSQGRTGGFRETQYF TGTGCCAGCAGCCAGGGGAGGACAGGGGGCTTCCGGGAGACCCAGTACTTC
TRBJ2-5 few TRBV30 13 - CAWSVAGVETQYF TGTGCCTGGAGTGTAGCCGGGGTAGAGACCCAGTACTTC
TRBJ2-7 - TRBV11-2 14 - CASSAGFSLYEQYF TGTGCCAGCAGCGCAGGGTTTTCCCTCTACGAGCAGTACTTC
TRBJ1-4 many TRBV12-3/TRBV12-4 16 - CASSLFFRATNEKLFF TGTGCCAGCAGTTTATTCTTCCGAGCAACTAATGAAAAACTGTTTTTT
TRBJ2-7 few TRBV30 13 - CAWSVPNTYEQYF TGTGCCTGGAGTGTACCCAATACCTACGAGCAGTACTTC
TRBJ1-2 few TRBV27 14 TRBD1 CASSIRTGTYGYTF TGTGCCAGCAGTATTCGGACAGGGACCTATGGCTACACCTTC
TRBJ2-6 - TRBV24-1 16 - CATTARARSGANVLTF TGTGCCACCACGGCCAGGGCCCGCTCTGGGGCCAACGTCCTGACTTTC
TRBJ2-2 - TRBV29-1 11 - CSVGGTGELFF TGCAGCGTTGGTGGCACCGGGGAGCTGTTTTTT
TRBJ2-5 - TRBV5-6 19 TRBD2 CASSLGVQRGDLTEETQYF TGTGCCAGCAGCTTAGGGGTTCAGCGGGGAGACCTAACCGAAGAGACCCAGTACTTC
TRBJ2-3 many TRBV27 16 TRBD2 CASKTGWRGGPDTQYF TGTGCCAGCAAGACAGGGTGGCGGGGGGGGCCAGATACGCAGTATTTT
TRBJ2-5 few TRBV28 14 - CASSSQGIGGTQYF TGTGCCAGCAGTTCGCAGGGTATCGGGGGGACCCAGTACTTC
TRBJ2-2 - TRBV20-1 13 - CSARSGDTGELFF TGCAGTGCTAGAAGTGGGGACACCGGGGAGCTGTTTTTT
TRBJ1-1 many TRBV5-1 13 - CASMDQGNTEAFF TGCGCCAGCATGGACCAGGGGAACACTGAAGCTTTCTTT
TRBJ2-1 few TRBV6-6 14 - CASSQARSYNEQFF TGTGCCAGCAGCCAGGCGCGGTCCTACAATGAGCAGTTCTTC
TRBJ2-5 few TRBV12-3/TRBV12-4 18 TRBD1 CASSLTGTGEGYQETQYF TGTGCCAGCAGTTTAACCGGGACAGGGGAGGGGTACCAAGAGACCCAGTACTTC
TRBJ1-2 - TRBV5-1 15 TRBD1 CASSQDPGQGSGYTF TGCGCCAGCAGCCAGGATCCGGGACAGGGCAGTGGCTACACCTTC
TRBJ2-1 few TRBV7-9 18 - CASTLERNLRVSYNEQFF TGTGCCAGCACCTTAGAACGCAACTTGCGGGTATCTTACAATGAGCAGTTCTTC
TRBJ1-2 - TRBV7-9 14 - CASSLFGPNYGYTF TGTGCCAGCAGCTTATTTGGACCAAACTATGGCTACACCTTC
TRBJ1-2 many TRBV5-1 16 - CASSLVGPLLGNGYTF TGCGCCAGCAGCTTGGTAGGACCCCTGCTTGGGAATGGCTACACCTTC
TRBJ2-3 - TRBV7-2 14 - CASSSLVGSDTQYF TGTGCCAGCAGCTCCCTGGTTGGATCAGATACGCAGTATTTT
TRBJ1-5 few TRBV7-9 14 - CASSLGRHNQPQHF TGTGCCAGCAGCTTGGGACGGCACAATCAGCCCCAGCATTTT
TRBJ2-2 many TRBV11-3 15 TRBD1 CASSSGQGMTGELFF TGTGCCAGCAGTTCGGGACAGGGGATGACCGGGGAGCTGTTTTTT
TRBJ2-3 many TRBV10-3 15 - CAISESYAVPDTQYF TGTGCCATCAGTGAGAGTTACGCGGTCCCAGATACGCAGTATTTT
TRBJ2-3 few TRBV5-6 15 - CASSLADRFTDTQYF TGTGCCAGCAGCTTGGCTGACAGGTTCACAGATACGCAGTATTTT
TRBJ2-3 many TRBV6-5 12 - CASTSNTDTQYF TGTGCCAGCACCTCGAACACAGATACGCAGTATTTT
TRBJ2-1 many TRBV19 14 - CASAWGRSYNEQFF TGTGCCAGTGCATGGGGTCGCTCCTACAATGAGCAGTTCTTC
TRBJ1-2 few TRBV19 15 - CASSFRTNNNYGYTF TGTGCCAGTAGTTTCCGGACAAATAATAACTATGGCTACACCTTC
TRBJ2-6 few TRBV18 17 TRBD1 CASSPPGTAAGANVLTF TGTGCCAGCTCACCCCCCGGGACAGCTGCTGGGGCCAACGTCCTGACTTTC
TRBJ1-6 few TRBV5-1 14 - CASSLDIRNSPLHF TGCGCCAGCAGCTTGGATATCAGGAATTCACCCCTCCACTTT
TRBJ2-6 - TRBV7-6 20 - CASSSPTGTEPFSGANVLTF TGTGCCAGCAGCTCACCGACCGGGACTGAGCCTTTCTCTGGGGCCAACGTCCTGACTTTC
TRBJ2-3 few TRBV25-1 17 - CASSGGGGRPPTDTQYF TGTGCCAGCAGTGGAGGAGGAGGAAGACCACCCACAGATACGCAGTATTTT
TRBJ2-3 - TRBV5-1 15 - CASSLGGPPSDTQYF TGCGCCAGCAGCTTGGGAGGTCCACCTTCGGATACGCAGTATTTT
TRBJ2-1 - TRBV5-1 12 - CASGISYNEQFF TGCGCCAGCGGAATCTCCTACAATGAGCAGTTCTTC
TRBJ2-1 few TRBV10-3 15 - CAITPNRADYNEQFF TGTGCCATCACCCCTAACAGGGCCGACTACAATGAGCAGTTCTTC
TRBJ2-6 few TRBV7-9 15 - CALSPRQAGANVLTF TGTGCCCTCAGCCCACGACAGGCCGGGGCCAACGTCCTGACTTTC
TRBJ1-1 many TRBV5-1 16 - CASSSTPQGLNTEAFF TGCGCCAGCAGCTCCACCCCTCAGGGGCTAAACACTGAAGCTTTCTTT
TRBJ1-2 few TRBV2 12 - CASVPDNYGYTF TGTGCCAGCGTCCCGGATAACTATGGCTACACCTTC
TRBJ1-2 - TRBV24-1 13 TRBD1 CATSEGQGYGYTF TGTGCCACCAGTGAGGGACAGGGCTATGGCTACACCTTC
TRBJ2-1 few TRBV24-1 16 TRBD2 CATSDAVGGGYGEQFF TGTGCCACCAGTGACGCGGTGGGGGGGGGGTATGGTGAGCAGTTCTTC
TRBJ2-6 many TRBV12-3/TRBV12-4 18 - CASSPTGKAPSGANVLTF TGTGCCAGCAGCCCCACGGGGAAGGCACCCTCTGGGGCCAACGTCCTGACTTTC
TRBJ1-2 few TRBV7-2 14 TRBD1 CASSPRQGSYGYTF TGTGCCAGCAGCCCCAGACAGGGATCCTATGGCTACACCTTC
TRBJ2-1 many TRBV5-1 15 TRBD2 CASRHSGGDYNEQFF TGCGCCAGCAGGCATAGCGGGGGGGACTACAATGAGCAGTTCTTC
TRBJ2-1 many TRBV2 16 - CASSRPPGSSYNEQFF TGTGCCAGCAGCCGCCCGCCGGGGAGCTCCTACAATGAGCAGTTCTTC